Below are 21 T cell receptor beta chains sequenced from a single sample in a study of T cell responses to AZD1222 COVID-19 vaccine. Sequencing used immunoSEQ multiplex PCR; TCRdb keeps in-frame clones, though not all of them. The data hold 95,000 to 150,000 clones, with around 87% observed a single time. Here the sequenced sample was peripheral blood, taken on day 0 of AZD1222 vaccination. The receptor source for this set is an adult in good health.

This clone was counted once. The V gene is TRBV10-3, the J gene TRBJ2-7; D is ambiguous. With 2 bases removed from V and 3 bases from J, the gap between germline ends came to 14 bases. Germline V gene lookup returns CDR1 ENHRY and CDR2 SYGVKD. This CDR3 is 15 amino acids long. The CDR3 DNA reads as TGTGCCATCAGTGAGCCCGACATATCCATCTACGAGCAGTACTTC. Residues: CAISEPDISIYEQYF.

This chain connects TRBV9 to TRBJ2-2; TRBD1 matches 7 bases. Trimming removed 1 base from V and 2 bases from J; junction bases left unmatched: 8. CDR1 is SGDLS, CDR2 YYNGEE, per germline. This CDR3 contains 17 residues. Here the CDR3 reads CASSVFVEGANTGELFF. The CDR3 DNA sequence: TGTGCCAGCAGCGTATTTGTCGAGGGGGCAAACACCGGGGAGCTGTTTTTT.

The table lists this clone with a count of one. The V gene is TRBV12-3 or TRBV12-4, the J gene TRBJ1-5, with unresolved D. The CDR3 sequence is 12 residues long. The ends were cut back, 3 bases at V and 5 bases at J, with 5 bases in the middle. This CDR3 reads CASSLPDQPQHF. The CDR3 DNA reads as TGTGCCAGCAGTTTGCCAGATCAGCCCCAGCATTTT.

J is TRBJ2-3 and V is TRBV6-4, with 9 positions matching TRBD2. Germline assignment: CDR1 MRHNA and CDR2 SNTAGT. This CDR3 contains 15 residues. J was trimmed by 0 bases and V by 4 bases; bases with no gene match: 2. CDR3 sequence reads: CASSVSGGSTDTQYF. As DNA, the CDR3 is TGTGCCAGCAGTGTAAGCGGGGGGAGCACAGATACGCAGTATTTT.

This chain connects TRBV27 to TRBJ1-2; TRBD1 aligns across 8 bases. Germline values: CDR1 MNHEY, CDR2 SMNVEV (reference sequence). V lost 3 bases, J lost 4 bases, and 22 bases stayed unmatched. This CDR3 contains 20 residues. The CDR3 sequence: CASSFRKPQGARWAVYGYTF. The CDR3 DNA reads TGTGCCAGCAGTTTTCGAAAACCCCAGGGGGCGCGGTGGGCAGTCTATGGCTACACCTTC.

The CDR3 DNA sequence: TGTGCCAGCAGCTTGAACAGGGGTGAAGCTTTCTTT. Protein sequence: CASSLNRGEAFF. V gene TRBV3-1 (or the pseudogene TRBV3-2) combines with J gene TRBJ1-1; 7 bases are shared with TRBD1. Germline-derived CDR1 and CDR2 are LGHDT and YNNKEL (reference sequence). This CDR3 spans 12 amino acids. Trimming removed 5 bases from V and 7 bases from J; junction bases left unmatched: 4.

About this clone: Sequence at one end of the junction differs from germline and may be a read error. The chain combines TRBV7-6 with TRBJ1-2; no clear D. The CDR3 length is 8 residues. From germline, CDR1 is SGHVS and CDR2 FNYEAQ. The CDR3 region has the DNA TGTGCCAGCAGCCTTGGGAACTTC. Amino acid sequence: CASSLGNF.

This clone has a handful of counts. This chain uses TRBV9 with TRBJ1-4; D not certain. The germline V and J ends were trimmed by 0 bases and 4 bases, with 10 bases remaining between them. The CDR3 runs 15 residues. Germline-derived CDR1 and CDR2 are SGDLS and YYNGEE. The CDR3 coding sequence is TGTGCCAGCAGCGTAGGTGGCAGCTATAATGAAAAACTGTTTTTT. It codes for CASSVGGSYNEKLFF.

The CDR3: CASSSLVVETQYF. CDR3 DNA: TGTGCCAGCAGTTCCCTCGTAGTGGAGACCCAGTACTTC. The J gene is TRBJ2-5, the V gene TRBV28, with D hard to call. The V gene's germline CDR1 is MDHEN and CDR2 SYDVKM. The CDR3 consists of 13 residues. Deletions cut 4 bases from V and 5 bases from J, with 11 bases between.

This chain joins TRBV12-3 or TRBV12-4 and TRBJ1-5; TRBD1 is a possible D gene (6 bases). The CDR3 spans 12 residues. Trimming shortened V by 2 bases and J by 15 bases, and 14 bases separated the two germline ends. CDR3 in amino acids: CASSLSTGVVHF. The CDR3 DNA reads as TGTGCCAGCAGTTTATCGACAGGTGTGGTGCATTTT.

This clone was detected only once. The chain uses TRBV29-1 and TRBJ2-7, with D uncertain. V shed 4 bases and J shed 8 bases, with 15 bases lying between them. CDR3 length: 12 residues. Germline values: CDR1 SQVTM, CDR2 ANQGSEA. For the CDR3, the DNA is TGCAGCGTTGGACCTGACGAGGCAAAGCAGTACTTC. Translating it yields CSVGPDEAKQYF.

V and J are TRBV6-4 and TRBJ1-2, with D hard to call. Trimming left V 3 bases short and J 8 bases short, with 16 bases between. The CDR3 spans 14 residues. Germline CDR1 reads MRHNA; CDR2 reads SNTAGT. The CDR3 sequence is CASSEMKTTDGYTF. CDR3 in DNA: TGTGCCAGCAGTGAGATGAAGACCACCGACGGCTACACCTTC.

This clone was observed a single time. This chain joins TRBV5-4 and TRBJ2-1; 7 bases agree with TRBD2. CDR1 SGHNT and CDR2 YYREEE come from the germline V gene (reference sequence). V shed 8 bases and J 7 bases; nucleotides not matched to a gene: 6. The CDR3 is made up of 12 amino acids. The CDR3 nucleotides read TGTGCCAGGTTGCAGGGAGGGAATGAGCAGTTCTTC. As protein: CARLQGGNEQFF. The full variable domain, in which reference TRBV5-4 and TRBJ2-1 provide the parts outside the CDR3, is ETGVTQSPTHLIKTRGQQVTLRCSSQSGHNTVSWYQQALGQGPQFIFQYYREEENGRGNFPPRFSGLQFPNYSSELNVNALELDDSALYLCARLQGGNEQFFGPGTRLTVL.

The chain carries TRBV6-5 and TRBJ2-7, with TRBD1 matching 9 bases. The germline V gene has CDR1 MNHEY and CDR2 SVGAGI. The length of the CDR3 is 15 residues. V lost 7 bases and J lost 4; bases outside the gene matches: 11. Here the CDR3 DNA reads TGTGCCAGCACTCAGACCGGGACAGGGTTTTACGAGCAGTACTTC. The encoded protein is CASTQTGTGFYEQYF.

Written as DNA, the CDR3 is TGTGCCAGCAGCCCCTTGGCGAGCACGAACACCGGGGAGCTGTTTTTT. This codes for CASSPLASTNTGELFF. The gene calls are TRBV7-7 and TRBJ2-2; no clear D. Looked up from germline, CDR1 is SSHAT and CDR2 is FNYEAQ (reference sequence). V gave up 5 bases and J gave up 0 bases, with 13 bases separating them. This CDR3 has 16 residues.

The gene calls are TRBV3-1 (or the pseudogene TRBV3-2) and TRBJ1-4; 7 nucleotides match TRBD1. Germline lookup yields CDR1 LGHDT and CDR2 YNNKEL (reference sequence). The CDR3 sequence is 16 residues long. With V trimmed by 4 bases and J by 8 bases, 13 bases remained unmatched. CDR3 coding DNA: TGTGCCAGCAGCCCCCGGGTAGGGACAGAGGGGGAAAAACTGTTTTTT. It codes for CASSPRVGTEGEKLFF.

The J gene is TRBJ1-1, the V gene TRBV6-5; D remains unclear. The CDR3 is 13 residues long. Trimming took 5 bases from V and 1 from J, leaving 8 bases between them. Germline CDR1 MNHEY, CDR2 SVGAGI. CDR3 loop: CASSPAGNTEAFF. The DNA for the CDR3 is TGTGCCAGCAGTCCCGCCGGGAACACTGAAGCTTTCTTT.

This chain connects TRBV20-1 to TRBJ2-7; D is unclear. CDR1 DFQATT and CDR2 SNEGSKA come from the germline V gene (reference sequence). Deletions cut 6 bases from V and 4 bases from J, with 10 bases between. The CDR3 has 11 amino acids. The CDR3 DNA is TGCAGTGCACATTACAAATACGAGCAGTACTTC. Translated, it gives CSAHYKYEQYF.

This rearrangement joins TRBV2 to TRBJ2-7; possible D gene TRBD1, 6 bases. CDR1 SNHLY and CDR2 FYNNEI come from the germline V gene. Trimming took off 6 bases at V and 2 bases at J, with 11 bases between the two ends. This CDR3 is built from 13 residues. DNA for the CDR3: TGTGCCAGCAGGAACAGGGCAACCTACGAGCAGTACTTC. It is translated as CASRNRATYEQYF. The complete variable domain, with remaining parts taken from reference TRBV2 and TRBJ2-7, reads EPEVTQTPSHQVTQMGQEVILRCVPISNHLYFYWYRQILGQKVEFLVSFYNNEISEKSEIFDDQFSVERPDGSNFTLKIRSTKLEDSAMYFCASRNRATYEQYFGPGTRLTVT.

This chain connects TRBV18 to TRBJ1-6; D unclear. Per the germline V gene, CDR1 is KGHSH and CDR2 is LQKENI. V gave up 1 base and J gave up 0 bases, with 10 bases separating them. This CDR3 has 17 residues. CDR3 region: CASSPQTASSYNSPLHF. CDR3 in DNA: TGTGCCAGCTCACCACAGACGGCCAGCTCCTATAATTCACCCCTCCACTTT.

CDR3 sequence reads: CASSRDSRSSYNEQFF. Written as DNA, the CDR3 is TGTGCCAGCAGCCGGGATAGCCGGAGCTCCTACAATGAGCAGTTCTTC. The chain links TRBV27 to TRBJ2-1; TRBD2 might be the D (5 bases). In germline, CDR1 is MNHEY, CDR2 SMNVEV (reference sequence). This CDR3 region has 16 residues. Between the trimmed V and J ends, which lost 6 bases and 0 bases, there was a span of 15 bases.